The 15 T cell receptor beta chains given below trace back to one sample, sequenced in a study of blood T cell repertoires in COVID-19. TCRdb keeps only in-frame clones here, not all; method: immunoSEQ multiplex PCR. The sample lists under 200,000 clones, approximately 83% occurring once. Sequencing input: PBMCs or T cells enriched from blood (not recorded which). The receptors were sampled from a woman aged 55-70 years who had recovered from COVID-19.

The chain joins TRBV2 to TRBJ1-5; TRBD1 aligns across 9 bases. The trim removed 3 bases at V and 5 bases at J, leaving 5 bases unmatched. The CDR3 is 15 amino acids. Germline values: CDR1 SNHLY, CDR2 FYNNEI. CDR3 in DNA: TGTGCCAGCAGTGACCCTGACAGGGGGTATCAGCCCCAGCATTTT. Translated, it gives CASSDPDRGYQPQHF.

V and J are TRBV3-1 (or the pseudogene TRBV3-2) and TRBJ1-2; unclear D gene. The germline V gene has CDR1 LGHDT and CDR2 YNNKEL (reference sequence). The length of the CDR3 is 15 residues. V lost 2 bases to trimming and J lost 4 bases, with 14 bases between them. This CDR3 reads CASSQTVRNGYGYTF. CDR3 in DNA: TGTGCCAGCAGCCAAACCGTGAGAAACGGCTATGGCTACACCTTC.

This chain joins TRBV7-9 and TRBJ1-2; no clear D. Germline assignment: CDR1 SEHNR and CDR2 FQNEAQ (reference sequence). The CDR3 covers 14 residues. Trimming shortened V by 5 bases and J by 4 bases, and 14 bases separated the two germline ends. CDR3 sequence reads: CASSPSHPLYGYTF. CDR3 in DNA: TGTGCCAGCAGCCCGAGTCATCCCCTCTATGGCTACACCTTC.

The V call is TRBV4-2, the J call TRBJ2-5; 12 bases map to TRBD2. The CDR3 runs 18 residues. V gave up 1 base and J gave up 5 bases; unmatched junction bases: 11. CDR1 and CDR2 (germline): LGHNA, YNFKEQ. The DNA of the CDR3 is TGTGCCAGCAGCCAAGCCCAGCTAGCGGGGGGGCCGGGGGAGACCCAGTACTTC. Amino acid sequence: CASSQAQLAGGPGETQYF.

The gene calls are TRBV18 and TRBJ1-3; D not resolved. This CDR3 is 16 amino acids long. Germline CDR1 and CDR2: KGHSH and LQKENI. V lost 3 bases and J 0 bases, leaving 12 bases between the germline ends. CDR3 loop: CASSPGPLGSGNTIYF. CDR3 nucleotides: TGTGCCAGCTCACCTGGGCCCCTGGGCTCTGGAAACACCATATATTTT.

This clone was counted a single time. Other DNA sequences within the sample encode an identical CDR3. The CDR3 DNA follows: TGCGCCAGCAGCTTGGGAGGGGGTACAGATACGCAGTATTTT. Its protein product is CASSLGGGTDTQYF. The rearrangement uses TRBV5-1 and TRBJ2-3; maybe TRBD1 (6 bases). CDR1 and CDR2 from the germline V gene are SGHRS and YFSETQ. This CDR3 is built from 14 residues. Trimming left V 0 bases short and J 3 bases short, with 8 bases between.

J is TRBJ2-7 and V is TRBV20-1; TRBD2 might be the D (5 bases). Trimming took off 6 bases at V and 3 bases at J, with 9 bases between the two ends. Germline V gene sequence: CDR1 DFQATT, CDR2 SNEGSKA (reference sequence). The CDR3 is 11 amino acids. The CDR3 DNA reads as TGCAGTGCCCTTGACTACTACGAGCAGTACTTC. Residues: CSALDYYEQYF.

This clone has only a few counts. This chain uses TRBV28 with TRBJ1-2, with unresolved D. In germline, CDR1 is MDHEN, CDR2 SYDVKM. V was shortened by 6 bases and J by 0 bases, with 14 bases between the two germline ends. CDR3 length equals 15 residues. The CDR3 region has the DNA TGTGCCAGCAGCACCCGACACAAACCTAACTATGGCTACACCTTC. It translates to CASSTRHKPNYGYTF.

CDR3 DNA: TGTGCCAGCAGTGAAGCGATGGACATGCAGCAGTACTTC. Its protein product is CASSEAMDMQQYF. The chain carries TRBV2 and TRBJ2-7, with D possibly TRBD1 on 5 matching bases. Germline assignment: CDR1 SNHLY and CDR2 FYNNEI. CDR3 length: 13 amino acids. V lost 0 bases to trimming and J lost 8 bases, with 11 bases between them.

For the CDR3, the DNA is TGTGCCAGTGGGGAGAGGGGGCCCTTCGACGAGCAGTACTTC. Translation gives CASGERGPFDEQYF. V gene TRBV27 combines with J gene TRBJ2-7, with 7 bases matching TRBD1. Germline V gene data show CDR1 as MNHEY and CDR2 as SMNVEV (reference sequence). V lost 9 bases to trimming and J lost 5 bases; unmatched junction nucleotides: 13. This CDR3 spans 14 amino acids.

V usage is TRBV19 and J usage is TRBJ2-3; possibly TRBD1 for D (6 bases). Germline V gene data show CDR1 as LNHDA and CDR2 as SQIVND (reference sequence). The V and J ends lost 4 bases and 0 bases respectively, with 17 bases between them. This CDR3 spans 17 amino acids. The CDR3 DNA reads as TGTGCCAGTAGTACCCTAAAAAGGGGGAAGAGCACAGATACGCAGTATTTT. Translating it yields CASSTLKRGKSTDTQYF.

The chain is built from TRBV5-4 and TRBJ1-2; possible D gene TRBD1, 6 bases. Trimming stripped 4 bases from V and 5 bases from J, with 21 bases between. The CDR3 has 16 residues. Germline CDR1 reads SGHNT; CDR2 reads YYREEE (reference sequence). CDR3 sequence: CASSPGGRDHPYGYTF. Written as DNA, the CDR3 is TGTGCCAGCAGCCCGGGGGGCAGGGATCATCCTTATGGCTACACCTTC.

The chain links TRBV19 to TRBJ1-4; D is uncertain. The CDR3 length is 11 residues. The germline CDR1 and CDR2 sequences are LNHDA and SQIVND (reference sequence). V dropped 8 bases and J dropped 12 bases, with 13 bases sitting between them. CDR3 bases: TGTGCCAGTGGGCTGACGGTAGAACTGTTTTTT. The encoded protein is CASGLTVELFF. The complete variable domain, with remaining parts taken from reference TRBV19 and TRBJ1-4, reads DGGITQSPKYLFRKEGQNVTLSCEQNLNHDAMYWYRQDPGQGLRLIYYSQIVNDFQKGDIAEGYSVSREKKESFPLTVTSAQKNPTAFYLCASGLTVELFFGSGTQLSVL.

The chain employs TRBV9 and TRBJ2-3, with TRBD2 matching 12 bases. Germline V gene lookup returns CDR1 SGDLS and CDR2 YYNGEE. The ends lost 3 bases at V and 6 bases at J; junction bases unmatched: 5. The CDR3 sequence is 15 residues long. CDR3 residues: CASSELAGGSDTQYF. The CDR3 nucleotides are TGTGCCAGCAGCGAACTAGCGGGGGGTTCTGATACGCAGTATTTT.

The rearrangement links TRBV5-4 to TRBJ2-1, with TRBD2 identical over 8 bases. The CDR3 sequence is 16 residues long. Looked up from germline, CDR1 is SGHNT and CDR2 is YYREEE (reference sequence). J lost 10 bases, V lost 2 bases, and 14 bases had no gene match. CDR3 in amino acids: CASSFTLSGSNREQFF. In DNA form, the CDR3 reads TGTGCCAGCAGCTTTACACTAAGCGGGAGTAATCGGGAGCAGTTCTTC.